This T cell receptor (beta chain) was sequenced during a study of cytomegalovirus exposure and HLA in healthy donors. Overall study results and limits: Later analysis identified a missense DCLRE1C variant that was linked to TCR beta V- and J-gene trimming. Most of the TCR beta V segments (in an earlier analysis) were productive either about 87% or about 30% of the time.

Worth noting for this clone: No antigen is known for it.

This PCR relied on a set of 60 Vbeta primers and 13 Jbeta primers. Profiled with immunoSEQ multiplex PCR; TCRdb holds only in-frame clones, not every one. The sample table sets out fewer than 200,000 clones. Germline loops: CDR1 SGHVS, CDR2 FNYEAQ. J was trimmed by 4 bases and V by 5 bases; bases with no gene match: 6. The CDR3 is 15 amino acids. The chain links TRBV7-6 to TRBJ2-3; 10 bases agree with TRBD1. What was sequenced was PBMCs. The sequence was obtained from a man aged 25-45 years in good health and CMV-seronegative. CDR3 nucleotide sequence: TGTGCCAGCAGCCACCGGGACAGGGGCGCAGATACGCAGTATTTT. Protein: CASSHRDRGADTQYF.